This T cell receptor (beta chain) comes out of a study of OX40 agonist ivuxolimab in advanced cancers. Germline CDR1 LNHDA, CDR2 SQIVND (reference sequence). V was pared by 10 bases and J by 3 bases, with 10 bases between. This CDR3 has 12 residues. The repertoire was sequenced with immunoSEQ multiplex PCR; TCRdb's copy has only in-frame clones and lacks some. The sample lists about 82,000 clones, around 83% occurring once. The specimen was CD4+ or CD8+ T cells sorted from blood, collected in a trial of the OX40 agonist ivuxolimab. This TCR came from an adult with an advanced solid tumor such as melanoma, head and neck, liver or kidney cancer. This chain uses TRBV19 with TRBJ1-5; weak D call: TRBD1 (5 bases). CDR3 DNA: TGTGCCACCGAGGGGCCCAATCAGCCCCAGCATTTT. Its protein is CATEGPNQPQHF.